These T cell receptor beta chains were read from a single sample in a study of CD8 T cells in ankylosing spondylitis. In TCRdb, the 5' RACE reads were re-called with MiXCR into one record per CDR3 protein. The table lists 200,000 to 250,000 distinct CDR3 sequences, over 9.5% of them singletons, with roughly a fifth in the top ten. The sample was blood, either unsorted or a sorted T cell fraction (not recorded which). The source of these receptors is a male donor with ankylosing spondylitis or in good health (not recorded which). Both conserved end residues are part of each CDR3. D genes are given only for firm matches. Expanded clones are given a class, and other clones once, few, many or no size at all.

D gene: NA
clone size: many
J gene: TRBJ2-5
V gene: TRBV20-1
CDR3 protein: CSARGGPSWETQYF
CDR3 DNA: TGCAGTGCTAGAGGAGGGCCCAGCTGGGAGACCCAGTACTTC

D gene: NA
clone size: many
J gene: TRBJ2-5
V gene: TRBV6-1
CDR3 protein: CASGLMGAQETQYF
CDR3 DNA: TGTGCCAGCGGCCTTATGGGGGCGCAAGAGACCCAGTACTTC

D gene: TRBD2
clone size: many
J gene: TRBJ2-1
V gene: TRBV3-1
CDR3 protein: CASSQLGLAGENNEQFF
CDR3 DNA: TGTGCCAGCAGCCAACTTGGACTAGCGGGGGAAAACAATGAGCAGTTCTTC

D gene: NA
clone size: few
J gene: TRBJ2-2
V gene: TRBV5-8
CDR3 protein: CASSFTLGAHTGELFF
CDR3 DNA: TGTGCCAGCAGCTTTACCCTGGGTGCCCACACCGGGGAGCTGTTTTTT

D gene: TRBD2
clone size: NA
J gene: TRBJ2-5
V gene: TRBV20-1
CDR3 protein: CSVLPGLAGTETQYF
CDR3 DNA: TGCAGTGTTCTCCCCGGGCTAGCGGGGACGGAGACCCAGTACTTC

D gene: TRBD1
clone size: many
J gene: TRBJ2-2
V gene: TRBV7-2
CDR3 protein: CASKTGTSNTGELFF
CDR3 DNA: TGTGCCAGCAAGACAGGGACCTCGAACACCGGGGAGCTGTTTTTT

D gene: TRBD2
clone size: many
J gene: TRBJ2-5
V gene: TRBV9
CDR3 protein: CASSVNSGGSETQYF
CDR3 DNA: TGTGCCAGCAGCGTAAACAGCGGGGGGTCGGAGACCCAGTACTTC

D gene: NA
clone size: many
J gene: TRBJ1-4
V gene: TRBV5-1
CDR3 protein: CASSLGAMGRGVNEKLFF
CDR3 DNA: TGCGCCAGCAGCTTGGGGGCGATGGGTCGCGGAGTGAATGAAAAACTGTTTTTT

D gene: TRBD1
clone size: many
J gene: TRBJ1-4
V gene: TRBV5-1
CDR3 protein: CASSWGQGRATNEKLFF
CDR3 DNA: TGCGCCAGCAGCTGGGGACAGGGTCGGGCAACTAATGAAAAACTGTTTTTT

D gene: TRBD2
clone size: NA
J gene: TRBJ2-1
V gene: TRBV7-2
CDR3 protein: CASSLVASGGLRNEQFF
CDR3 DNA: TGTGCCAGCAGCTTAGTGGCTAGCGGGGGGTTGCGTAATGAGCAGTTCTTC

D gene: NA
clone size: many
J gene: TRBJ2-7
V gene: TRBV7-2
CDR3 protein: CATNPGMAVEQYF
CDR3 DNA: TGTGCCACCAACCCCGGGATGGCTGTCGAGCAGTACTTC

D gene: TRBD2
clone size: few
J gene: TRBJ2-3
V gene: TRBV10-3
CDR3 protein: CAISEPLRGSTDTQYF
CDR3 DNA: TGTGCCATCAGTGAACCCTTGCGGGGGTCCACAGATACGCAGTATTTT

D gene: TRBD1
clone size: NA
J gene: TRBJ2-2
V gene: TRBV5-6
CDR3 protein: CASSLGVIAGTGGTGELFF
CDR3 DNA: TGTGCCAGCAGCCTGGGAGTCATAGCAGGGACAGGGGGCACCGGGGAGCTGTTTTTT

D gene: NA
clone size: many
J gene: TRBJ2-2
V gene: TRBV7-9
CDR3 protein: CASSWQVNTGELFF
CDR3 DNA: TGTGCCAGCAGCTGGCAAGTAAACACCGGGGAGCTGTTTTTT

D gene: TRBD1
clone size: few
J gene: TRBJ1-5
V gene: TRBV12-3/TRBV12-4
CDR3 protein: CAITRGLGPQHF
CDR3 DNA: TGTGCCATCACCAGGGGGCTGGGGCCCCAGCATTTT

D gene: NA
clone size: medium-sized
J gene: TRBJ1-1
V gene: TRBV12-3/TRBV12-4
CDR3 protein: CASSKVPRVDAFF
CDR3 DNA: TGTGCCAGCAGCAAAGTCCCCAGGGTGGACGCTTTCTTT